Listed below are T cell receptor beta chains from one sample, sequenced in a study of cytomegalovirus exposure and HLA in healthy donors. The data were produced by immunoSEQ multiplex PCR, yet TCRdb's version contains in-frame clones alone and is incomplete. The sample holds about 120,000 clones; roughly three quarters are singletons and the top ten take 1.5% to 2%. Sequences were obtained from PBMCs. These receptors all come from a woman aged 18-29 years in good health and CMV-seronegative. Both conserved end residues are part of each CDR3. D genes are given only for firm matches. Some rows mark clone size as missing; the rest say once, few, many or name a class of expanded clone.

clone_size | j_call | d_call | v_call | cdr3_nt | cdr3_aa
- | TRBJ1-1 | - | TRBV7-3 | TGTGCCAGCAGCTTAAGGCAATCAGGAATGAACACTGAAGCTTTCTTT | CASSLRQSGMNTEAFF
- | TRBJ1-2 | - | TRBV14 | TGTGCCAGCAGCCATAATCGGGGAGGGTACTATGGCTACACCTTC | CASSHNRGGYYGYTF
- | TRBJ1-4 | - | TRBV2 | TGTGCCAGCAGTGAAGGGGCAGGGCGGGGTGAAAAACTGTTTTTT | CASSEGAGRGEKLFF
- | TRBJ2-3 | - | TRBV6-1 | TGTGCCAGCAGTGAATCGGGTGGTAGCACAGATACGCAGTATTTT | CASSESGGSTDTQYF
- | TRBJ1-2 | TRBD1 | TRBV6-1 | TGTGCCAGCAGGTCCCCGGGACAGGGTTATGGCTACACCTTC | CASRSPGQGYGYTF
- | TRBJ1-1 | - | TRBV6-5 | TGTGCCAGCAGTTACGATGAAAGGAGAACGGCTTTCTTT | CASSYDERRTAFF
- | TRBJ1-1 | - | TRBV29-1 | TGCAGCGCCGGAGATGGCAGTTTTCAGGCTTTCTTT | CSAGDGSFQAFF
- | TRBJ1-1 | TRBD1 | TRBV5-1 | TGCGCCAGCGCCCTCGGGACAGGGTTTATAAAGGAAGCTTTCTTT | CASALGTGFIKEAFF
once | TRBJ2-3 | TRBD1 | TRBV7-6 | TGTGCCAGCAGCTCCTACGGCCGGGACAGTAGTCTTTTGGAGTATTTT | CASSSYGRDSSLLEYF
- | TRBJ2-7 | TRBD1 | TRBV6-1 | TGTGCCAGCAGCACCAGGACAGGAGGCCCTTGGGAGCAGTACTTC | CASSTRTGGPWEQYF
- | TRBJ1-1 | - | TRBV4-2 | TGTGCCAGCAGCCCCGAACACCGGAACACTGAAGCTTTCTTT | CASSPEHRNTEAFF
few | TRBJ2-1 | TRBD2 | TRBV7-2 | TGTGCCAGCAGCTTAGGACGACTAGCGGGAGACAATGAGCAGTTCTTC | CASSLGRLAGDNEQFF